This is a list of T cell receptor beta chains from one sample in a study of T cell changes during pregnancy in multiple sclerosis. Sequenced by immunoSEQ multiplex PCR; TCRdb stores in-frame clones only, minus some. The sample shows 60,000 to 75,000 clones, about 94% of them seen only once. Source: CD8+ T cells from peripheral blood mononuclear cells, taken in the second trimester of pregnancy. The receptors were sampled from a female donor with multiple sclerosis, enrolled in a pregnancy study. Both conserved end residues are part of each CDR3. The D gene is left open where the match is weak. The size entry is marked missing in some rows and otherwise reads once, few, many or a size class.

d_call clone_size j_call v_call cdr3_aa cdr3_nt
NA NA TRBJ2-1 TRBV7-9 CASSPPGVNEQFF TGTGCCAGCAGCCCCCCGGGGGTCAATGAGCAGTTCTTC
TRBD1 NA TRBJ1-2 TRBV27 CASSYQGAGGYTF TGTGCCAGCAGCTACCAGGGGGCAGGAGGCTACACCTTC
NA NA TRBJ2-5 TRBV19 CASSIVLRGGETQYF TGTGCCAGTAGTATAGTCCTCAGGGGCGGGGAGACCCAGTACTTC
TRBD2 NA TRBJ2-3 TRBV7-3 CASSPVGGLAGVGDTQYF TGTGCCAGCAGCCCAGTGGGGGGACTAGCGGGAGTGGGAGATACGCAGTATTTT
NA once TRBJ1-2 TRBV27 CASSLSRTDYGYTF TGTGCCAGCAGTTTATCAAGGACAGACTATGGCTACACCTTC
NA NA TRBJ2-2 TRBV7-9 CASSTQGNGELFF TGTGCCAGCAGCACACAGGGAAACGGGGAGCTGTTTTTT
TRBD1 NA TRBJ2-5 TRBV14 CASSQTGGWETQYF TGTGCCAGCAGCCAAACAGGGGGCTGGGAGACCCAGTACTTC
NA NA TRBJ2-7 TRBV13 CASSPEVAGISYEQYF TGTGCCAGCAGTCCCGAAGTGGCAGGCATCTCCTACGAGCAGTACTTC
TRBD2 NA TRBJ2-7 TRBV19 CASSWGSGSSYEQYF TGTGCCAGTAGTTGGGGTAGCGGGAGCTCCTACGAGCAGTACTTC
TRBD2 NA TRBJ2-3 TRBV30 CAWSVGLAVSTDTQYF TGTGCCTGGAGTGTTGGACTAGCGGTTAGCACAGATACGCAGTATTTT
TRBD2 NA TRBJ2-1 TRBV19 CASSMTSGIYNEQFF TGTGCCAGTAGTATGACTAGCGGGATCTACAATGAGCAGTTCTTC
TRBD2 NA TRBJ2-1 TRBV27 CASSLSGTNYNEQFF TGTGCCAGCAGTTTAAGTGGGACTAACTACAATGAGCAGTTCTTC
NA NA TRBJ2-7 TRBV19 CASSIGMGLEQYF TGTGCCAGTAGTATAGGGATGGGACTCGAGCAGTACTTC
NA NA TRBJ2-1 TRBV5-6 CASSSGNYNEQFF TGTGCCAGCAGCTCCGGGAACTACAATGAGCAGTTCTTC
NA NA TRBJ2-7 TRBV13 CASSFSEGSYEQYF TGTGCCAGCAGCTTTAGTGAGGGCTCCTACGAGCAGTACTTC
NA NA TRBJ2-6 TRBV28 CATFPPGLAGANVLTF TGTGCCACATTTCCGCCGGGATTAGCTGGGGCCAACGTCCTGACTTTC
NA NA TRBJ1-1 TRBV2 CASPSRALEAFF TGTGCCAGCCCCTCCAGGGCTTTAGAAGCTTTCTTT
NA once TRBJ2-7 TRBV4-1 CASTHRPPSRVDEQYF TGCGCCAGCACCCATCGTCCTCCCTCGAGGGTGGACGAGCAGTACTTC
NA NA TRBJ2-7 TRBV27 CASSLTGEGPYEQYF TGTGCCAGCAGTTTAACGGGAGAAGGCCCCTACGAGCAGTACTTC
TRBD1 NA TRBJ2-1 TRBV5-8 CASIQDREDEQFF TGTGCCAGCATCCAGGACAGGGAGGATGAGCAGTTCTTC
TRBD1 NA TRBJ2-7 TRBV5-6 CASSHLQGALGYEQYF TGTGCCAGCAGCCATCTTCAGGGGGCCCTCGGGTACGAGCAGTACTTC
NA NA TRBJ1-5 TRBV2 CASSGSRDSNQPQHF TGTGCCAGCAGTGGTTCGAGGGACTCGAATCAGCCCCAGCATTTT
NA NA TRBJ2-2 TRBV27 CASSLQGGRWELFF TGTGCCAGCAGTTTACAGGGAGGCCGGTGGGAGCTGTTTTTT
TRBD2 NA TRBJ2-1 TRBV13 CASSLAGGPNNEQFF TGTGCCAGCAGCTTAGCGGGAGGGCCTAACAATGAGCAGTTCTTC
NA NA TRBJ2-7 TRBV6-6 CASSPDYHEQYF TGTGCCAGCAGTCCGGACTACCACGAGCAGTACTTC
NA NA TRBJ1-2 TRBV29-1 CSVLGAVGFNYGYTF TGCAGCGTCCTAGGTGCGGTTGGGTTTAACTATGGCTACACCTTC
NA NA TRBJ1-5 TRBV19 CASSIGLQPQHF TGTGCCAGTAGTATCGGACTTCAGCCCCAGCATTTT
NA NA TRBJ2-1 TRBV6-1 CASSLGPVDEQFF TGTGCCAGCAGTCTGGGGCCTGTCGATGAGCAGTTCTTC
TRBD1 NA TRBJ1-1 TRBV29-1 CSVDRDRVNTEAFF TGCAGCGTTGACCGGGACAGGGTGAACACTGAAGCTTTCTTT
TRBD2 NA TRBJ2-1 TRBV4-1 CASSQDPHGLAGGEQFF TGCGCCAGCAGCCAAGATCCCCACGGACTAGCGGGAGGCGAGCAGTTCTTC
TRBD2 NA TRBJ2-1 TRBV2 CASTPTSGRLNEQFF TGTGCCAGCACACCTACTAGCGGGAGGCTCAATGAGCAGTTCTTC
NA NA TRBJ2-2 TRBV5-8 CASSLFQGPTGELFF TGTGCCAGCAGCTTGTTTCAGGGGCCCACCGGGGAGCTGTTTTTT
TRBD2 once TRBJ2-3 TRBV4-2 CASSSRTSGITDTQYF TGTGCCAGCAGCTCCCGGACTAGCGGGATCACAGATACGCAGTATTTT
TRBD2 NA TRBJ2-1 TRBV11-1 CASSVGLAGYNEQFF TGTGCCAGCAGCGTGGGACTAGCGGGCTACAATGAGCAGTTCTTC
NA NA TRBJ2-7 TRBV2 CASSGAHPYEQYF TGTGCCAGCAGTGGCGCCCACCCCTACGAGCAGTACTTC
NA NA TRBJ2-1 TRBV5-1 CASRKDTYSYNEQFF TGCGCCAGCAGGAAGGACACCTACTCCTACAATGAGCAGTTCTTC
NA NA TRBJ2-7 TRBV6-1 CAISKPGYEQYF TGTGCCATCTCGAAACCGGGCTACGAGCAGTACTTC
TRBD2 once TRBJ2-3 TRBV6-1 CASQRTSGSTDTQYF TGTGCCAGCCAAAGGACTAGCGGGAGCACAGATACGCAGTATTTT
TRBD1 NA TRBJ2-2 TRBV19 CACGQGVYTGELFF TGTGCCTGCGGACAGGGGGTTTACACCGGGGAGCTGTTTTTT
TRBD1 NA TRBJ1-1 TRBV4-1 CASRPQGATEAFF TGCGCCAGCAGACCGCAGGGGGCAACTGAAGCTTTCTTT
TRBD1 NA TRBJ2-2 TRBV9 CASSENRGRGTGELFF TGTGCCAGCAGCGAAAACAGGGGGCGGGGTACCGGGGAGCTGTTTTTT
TRBD1 NA TRBJ2-4 TRBV5-4 CASSSTGQGDDIQYF TGTGCCAGCAGCTCGACGGGACAGGGGGATGACATTCAGTACTTC
TRBD2 NA TRBJ2-7 TRBV6-5 CASSPIAGAYEQYF TGTGCCAGCAGTCCAATAGCGGGTGCCTACGAGCAGTACTTC
NA few TRBJ1-1 TRBV18 CASLQVETAEAFF TGTGCCAGCCTGCAGGTTGAAACAGCTGAAGCTTTCTTT
TRBD1 NA TRBJ2-7 TRBV19 CASSMGTGFYEQYF TGTGCCAGTAGTATGGGGACAGGGTTCTACGAGCAGTACTTC
TRBD1 NA TRBJ1-2 TRBV11-2 CASSPLTGGNYGYTF TGTGCCAGCAGCCCGCTGACAGGGGGCAACTATGGCTACACCTTC
TRBD2 NA TRBJ2-5 TRBV27 CASSQGLAGMETQYF TGTGCCAGCAGTCAGGGACTAGCGGGAATGGAGACCCAGTACTTC